This TCR beta chain is drawn from a study of response to subunit inactivated influenza vaccine. TCRdb itself ran the RT-PCR reads through MiXCR, one entry per CDR3 protein. The table has under 200,000 distinct CDR3 sequences, approximately 12% seen once. V dropped 1 base and J dropped 1; count of bases not matched to a gene: 1. CDR3 length: 16 residues. CDR1 and CDR2 (germline): KGHDR, SFDVKD. This clonotype was counted many times. These records were also assigned to another study, of T cells expressing NK-cell markers. This second study notes: As the method of synthesis, 5'RACE template switching with UMIs yielded TCR beta cDNA. Seven of the eight sequenced donors were classified as HCMV-seropositive, and one was classified as seronegative.

This chain uses TRBV24-1 with TRBJ2-1, with 9 positions matching TRBD1. The sequence was obtained from a man aged 50 or older who received an inactivated influenza vaccine. The specimen was CD8+ T cells sorted from PBMCs, collected 12 days after vaccination. The CDR3 spells CATSDFGTGSYNEQFF. For the CDR3, the DNA is TGTGCCACCAGTGATTTTGGGACAGGGTCCTACAATGAGCAGTTCTTC.